The T cell receptor beta chain described here comes from a study of blood T cell repertoires in COVID-19. Trimming removed 3 bases from V and 0 bases from J; junction bases left unmatched: 10. The CDR3 consists of 16 residues. Germline CDR1 reads DFQATT; CDR2 reads SNEGSKA (reference sequence). Libraries were prepared by immunoSEQ multiplex PCR; TCRdb keeps only in-frame clonotypes and omits some of them. The sample shows fewer than 350,000 clones, 81% of them seen only once. V usage is TRBV20-1 and J usage is TRBJ1-2, with 7 positions matching TRBD1. Source material: peripheral blood. This receptor was obtained from a woman aged 55-70 years with active or convalescent COVID-19. CDR3 sequence (DNA): TGCAGTGCTAGTGGGCCTTATCAGGGGGCTAACTATGGCTACACCTTC. This codes for CSASGPYQGANYGYTF.